This entry describes one T cell receptor (beta chain). The source of the sample is a study of blood T cell repertoires in COVID-19. This table comes from immunoSEQ multiplex PCR, and its TCRdb copy is limited to in-frame clones, with some not included. The table has about 250,000 clones, roughly 80% seen once. V gave up 7 bases and J gave up 5 bases, with 9 bases separating them. This CDR3 spans 13 amino acids. The germline gives CDR1 MNHEY, CDR2 SVGAGI. The source material was peripheral blood. The clonotype was recovered from a woman of 80 years or more with acute or convalescent COVID-19. The J gene is TRBJ1-6, the V gene TRBV6-5; D perhaps matches TRBD1 (6 bases). The CDR3 region is CASTRGNNSPLHF. CDR3 coding DNA: TGTGCCAGCACCAGGGGTAATAATTCACCCCTCCACTTT.